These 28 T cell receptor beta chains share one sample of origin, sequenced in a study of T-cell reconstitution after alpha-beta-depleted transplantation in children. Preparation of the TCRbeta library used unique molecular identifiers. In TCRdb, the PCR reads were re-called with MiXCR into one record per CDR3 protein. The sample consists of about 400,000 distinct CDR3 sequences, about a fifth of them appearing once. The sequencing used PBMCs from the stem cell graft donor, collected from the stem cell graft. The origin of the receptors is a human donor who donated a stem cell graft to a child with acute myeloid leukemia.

The CDR3 region has the DNA TGTGCCAGCGGATTGGAAACCTACGAGCAGTACTTC. It translates to CASGLETYEQYF. The V call is TRBV12-3 or TRBV12-4, the J call TRBJ2-7; D remains ambiguous. CDR3 length equals 12 residues. V lost 8 bases and J lost 2, with 10 bases in between.

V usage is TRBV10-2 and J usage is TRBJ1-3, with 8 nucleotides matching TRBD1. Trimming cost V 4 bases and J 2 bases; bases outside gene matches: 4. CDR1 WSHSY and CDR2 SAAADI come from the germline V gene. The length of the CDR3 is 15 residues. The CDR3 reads CASSGTRGPGNTIYF. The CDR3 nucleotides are TGCGCCAGCAGTGGAACCAGGGGGCCTGGAAACACCATATATTTT.

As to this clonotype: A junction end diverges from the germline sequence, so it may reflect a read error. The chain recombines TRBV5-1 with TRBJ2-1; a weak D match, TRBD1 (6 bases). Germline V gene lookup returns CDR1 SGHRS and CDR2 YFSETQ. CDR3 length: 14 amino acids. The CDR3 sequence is CASSLDGQSNEEFF. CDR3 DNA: TGCGCCAGCAGCTTGGACGGACAGTCCAATGAGGAGTTCTTC.

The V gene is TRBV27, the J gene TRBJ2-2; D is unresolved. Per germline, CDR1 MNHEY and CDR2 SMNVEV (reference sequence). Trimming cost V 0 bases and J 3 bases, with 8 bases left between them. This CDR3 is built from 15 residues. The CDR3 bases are TGTGCCAGCAGTTTATCCAGGAAACACACCGGGGAGCTGTTTTTT. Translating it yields CASSLSRKHTGELFF.

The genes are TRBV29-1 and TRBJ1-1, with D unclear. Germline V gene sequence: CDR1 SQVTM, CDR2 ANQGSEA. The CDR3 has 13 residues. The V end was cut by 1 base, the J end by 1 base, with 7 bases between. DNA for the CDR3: TGCAGCGTTGAAGGCAGGACGAACACTGAAGCTTTCTTT. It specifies CSVEGRTNTEAFF. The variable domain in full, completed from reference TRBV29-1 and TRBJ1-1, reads SAVISQKPSRDICQRGTSLTIQCQVDSQVTMMFWYRQQPGQSLTLIATANQGSEATYESGFVIDKFPISRPNLTFSTLTVSNMSPEDSSIYLCSVEGRTNTEAFFGQGTRLTVV.

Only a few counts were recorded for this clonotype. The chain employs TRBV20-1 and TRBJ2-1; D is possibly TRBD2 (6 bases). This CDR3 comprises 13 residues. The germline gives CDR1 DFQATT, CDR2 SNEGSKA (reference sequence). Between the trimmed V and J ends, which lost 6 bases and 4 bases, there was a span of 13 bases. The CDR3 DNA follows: TGCAGTGCCGTAAGGCGGGAATACAATGAGCAGTTCTTC. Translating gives CSAVRREYNEQFF.

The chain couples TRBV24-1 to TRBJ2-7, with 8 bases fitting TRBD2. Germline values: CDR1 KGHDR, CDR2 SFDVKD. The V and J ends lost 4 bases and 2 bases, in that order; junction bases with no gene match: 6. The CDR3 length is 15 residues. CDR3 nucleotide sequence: TGTGCCACCAGTGACTCGACTAGCGTGACCTACGAGCAGTACTTC. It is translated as CATSDSTSVTYEQYF.

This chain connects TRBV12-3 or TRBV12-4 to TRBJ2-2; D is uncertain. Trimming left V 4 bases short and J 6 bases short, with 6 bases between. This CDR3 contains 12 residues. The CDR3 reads CASSSVPGELFF. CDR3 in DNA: TGTGCCAGCAGTTCGGTTCCCGGGGAGCTGTTTTTT.

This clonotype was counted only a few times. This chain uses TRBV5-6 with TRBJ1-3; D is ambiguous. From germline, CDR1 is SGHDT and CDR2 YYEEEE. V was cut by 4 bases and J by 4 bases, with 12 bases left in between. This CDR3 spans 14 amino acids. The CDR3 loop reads CASSGPRPGNTIYF. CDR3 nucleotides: TGTGCCAGCAGCGGACCCAGGCCGGGAAACACCATATATTTT.

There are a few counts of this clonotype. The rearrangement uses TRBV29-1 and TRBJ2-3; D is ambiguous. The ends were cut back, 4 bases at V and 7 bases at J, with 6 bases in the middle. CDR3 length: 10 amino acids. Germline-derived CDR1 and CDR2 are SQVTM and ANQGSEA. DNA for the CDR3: TGCAGCGTTGGAACGAATACGCAGTATTTT. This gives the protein CSVGTNTQYF.

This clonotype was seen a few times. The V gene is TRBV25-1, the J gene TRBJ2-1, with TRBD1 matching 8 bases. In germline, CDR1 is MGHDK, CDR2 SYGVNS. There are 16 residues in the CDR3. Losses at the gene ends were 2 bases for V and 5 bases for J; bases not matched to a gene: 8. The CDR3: CASSEPTGGRDNEQFF. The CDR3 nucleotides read TGTGCCAGCAGTGAACCCACAGGGGGTAGGGACAATGAGCAGTTCTTC.

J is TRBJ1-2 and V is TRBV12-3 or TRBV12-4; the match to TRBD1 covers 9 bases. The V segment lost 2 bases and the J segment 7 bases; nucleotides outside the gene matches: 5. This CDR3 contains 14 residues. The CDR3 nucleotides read TGTGCCAGCAGTTTACCGGGACAGGGAGTTGGCTACACCTTC. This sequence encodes CASSLPGQGVGYTF.

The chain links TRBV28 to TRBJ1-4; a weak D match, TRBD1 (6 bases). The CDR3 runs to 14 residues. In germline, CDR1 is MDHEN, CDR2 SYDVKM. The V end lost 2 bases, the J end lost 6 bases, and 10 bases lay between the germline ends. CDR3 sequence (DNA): TGTGCCAGCAGTTTAACAGGGAATCATGAAAAACTGTTTTTT. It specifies CASSLTGNHEKLFF.

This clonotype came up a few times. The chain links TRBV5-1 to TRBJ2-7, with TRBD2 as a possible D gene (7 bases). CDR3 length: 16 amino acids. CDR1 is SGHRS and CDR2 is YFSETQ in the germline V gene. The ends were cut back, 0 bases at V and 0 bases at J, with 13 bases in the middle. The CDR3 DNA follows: TGCGCCAGCAGCTTGGGGGCGGGGGCTTTCTCCTACGAGCAGTACTTC. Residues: CASSLGAGAFSYEQYF.

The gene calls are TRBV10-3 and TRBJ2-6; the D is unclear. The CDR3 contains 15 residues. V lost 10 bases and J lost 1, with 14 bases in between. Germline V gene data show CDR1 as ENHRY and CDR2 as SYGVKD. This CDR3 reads CATSTGGSGANVLTF. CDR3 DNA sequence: TGTGCCACCAGCACCGGTGGTTCTGGGGCCAACGTCCTGACTTTC.

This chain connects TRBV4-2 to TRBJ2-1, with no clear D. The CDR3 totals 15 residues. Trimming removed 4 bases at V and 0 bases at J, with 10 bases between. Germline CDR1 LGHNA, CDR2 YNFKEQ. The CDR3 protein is CASSLTTNSYNEQFF. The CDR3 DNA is TGTGCCAGCAGCCTTACTACCAACTCCTACAATGAGCAGTTCTTC.

The CDR3 loop is CASSYKGHNYYEQYF. The CDR3 region has the DNA TGTGCCAGCAGTTACAAGGGACATAACTACTACGAGCAGTACTTC. The V call is TRBV27, the J call TRBJ2-7, with D perhaps matching TRBD1 (6 bases). CDR1 and CDR2 (germline): MNHEY, SMNVEV (reference sequence). V shed 4 bases and J shed 3 bases, with 16 bases lying between them. The CDR3 is made up of 15 amino acids.

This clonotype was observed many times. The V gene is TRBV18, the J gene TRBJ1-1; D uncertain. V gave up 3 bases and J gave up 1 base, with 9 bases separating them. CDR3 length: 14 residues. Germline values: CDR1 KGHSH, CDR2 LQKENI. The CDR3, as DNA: TGTGCCAGCTCACCGCAGCGCACGAACACTGAAGCTTTCTTT. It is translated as CASSPQRTNTEAFF.

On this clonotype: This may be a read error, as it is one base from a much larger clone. The chain's CDR3 is CASSFVNYEQYF. CDR3 in DNA: TGTGCCAGCAGCTTCGTGAACTACGAGCAGTACTTC. This chain connects TRBV7-9 to TRBJ2-7; D is undetermined. Trimming stripped 3 bases from V and 3 bases from J, with 6 bases between. Germline V gene data show CDR1 as SEHNR and CDR2 as FQNEAQ (reference sequence). The CDR3 runs to 12 residues.

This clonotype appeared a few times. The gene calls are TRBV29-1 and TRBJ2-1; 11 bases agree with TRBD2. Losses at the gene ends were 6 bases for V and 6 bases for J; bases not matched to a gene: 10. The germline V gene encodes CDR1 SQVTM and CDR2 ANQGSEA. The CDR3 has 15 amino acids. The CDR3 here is CSVRSASGRPNEQFF. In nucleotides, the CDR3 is TGCAGCGTCAGGTCGGCTAGCGGGAGGCCCAATGAGCAGTTCTTC.

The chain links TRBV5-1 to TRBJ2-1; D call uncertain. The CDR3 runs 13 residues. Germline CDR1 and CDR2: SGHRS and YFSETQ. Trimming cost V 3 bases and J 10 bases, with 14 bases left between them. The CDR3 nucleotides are TGCGCCAGCAGCTCCCAAGGGAATGGGGAGCAGTTCTTC. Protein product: CASSSQGNGEQFF.

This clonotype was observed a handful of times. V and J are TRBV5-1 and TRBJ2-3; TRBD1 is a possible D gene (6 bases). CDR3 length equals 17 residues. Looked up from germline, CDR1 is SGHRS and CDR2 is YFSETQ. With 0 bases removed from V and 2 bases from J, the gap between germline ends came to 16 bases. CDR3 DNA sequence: TGCGCCAGCAGCTTGGCCGGAACTGGGACAATCACAGATACGCAGTATTTT. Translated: CASSLAGTGTITDTQYF.

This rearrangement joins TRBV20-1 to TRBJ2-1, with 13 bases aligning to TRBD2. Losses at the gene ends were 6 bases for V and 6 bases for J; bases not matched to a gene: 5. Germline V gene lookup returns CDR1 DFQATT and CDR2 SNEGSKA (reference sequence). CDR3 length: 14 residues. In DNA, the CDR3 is TGCAGTGCCGGACTAGCGGGAGCCCGCAATGAGCAGTTCTTC. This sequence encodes CSAGLAGARNEQFF.

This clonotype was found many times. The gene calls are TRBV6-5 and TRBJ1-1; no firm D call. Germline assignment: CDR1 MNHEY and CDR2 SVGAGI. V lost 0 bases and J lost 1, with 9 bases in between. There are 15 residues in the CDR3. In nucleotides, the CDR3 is TGTGCCAGCAGTTACTCGTCTACAGAGAACACTGAAGCTTTCTTT. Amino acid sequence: CASSYSSTENTEAFF.

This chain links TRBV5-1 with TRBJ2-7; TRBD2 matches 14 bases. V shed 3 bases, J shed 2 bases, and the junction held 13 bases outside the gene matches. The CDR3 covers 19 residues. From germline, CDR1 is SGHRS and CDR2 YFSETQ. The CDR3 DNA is TGCGCCAGCAGCTACCTACCGGGACTAGCGGGAGAGAATCCCTACGAGCAGTACTTC. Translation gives CASSYLPGLAGENPYEQYF.

The CDR3 region is CATSDPGTGKSSEQFF. As DNA, the CDR3 is TGTGCCACCAGTGATCCCGGGACAGGGAAATCAAGTGAGCAGTTCTTC. The rearrangement links TRBV24-1 to TRBJ2-1, with 9 bases identical to TRBD1. The CDR3 sequence is 16 residues long. The germline CDR1 and CDR2 sequences are KGHDR and SFDVKD. V lost 3 bases to trimming and J lost 9 bases; unmatched junction nucleotides: 11.

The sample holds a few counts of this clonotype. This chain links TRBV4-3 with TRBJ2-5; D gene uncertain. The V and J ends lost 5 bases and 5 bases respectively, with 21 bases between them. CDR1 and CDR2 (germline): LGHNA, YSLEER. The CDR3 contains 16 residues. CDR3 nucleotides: TGCGCCAGCAGCACCCGACCCTTGACCCCCACGGAGACCCAGTACTTC. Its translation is CASSTRPLTPTETQYF.

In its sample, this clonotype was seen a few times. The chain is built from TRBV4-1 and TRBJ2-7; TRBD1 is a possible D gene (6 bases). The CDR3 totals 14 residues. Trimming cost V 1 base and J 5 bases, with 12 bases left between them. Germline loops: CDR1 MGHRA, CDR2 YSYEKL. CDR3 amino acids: CASSQVLQGHEQYF. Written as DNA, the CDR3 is TGCGCCAGCAGCCAAGTTTTACAGGGCCACGAGCAGTACTTC.